This T cell receptor beta chain was recorded in a study of T-cell memory formation after mild COVID-19. Study as a whole: For the most part, TCR clusters were specific to one donor. Study-wide points: For contracting clones, CD4+ ones sat mainly in CM and EM, CD8+ in EMRA. While clones contracting from day 15 to 85 were balanced between CD4 and CD8, later expanders leaned CD4+.

This clonotype was observed a handful of times. Antigen: not known. Libraries for TCRalpha and TCRbeta carried sample barcodes and unique molecular identifiers via 5'RACE. TCRdb independently ran MiXCR on the 5' RACE reads; one entry per CDR3 protein. The repertoire holds about 400,000 distinct CDR3 sequences, with less than 25% as singletons. This CDR3 region has 15 residues. V lost 5 bases to trimming and J lost 0 bases, with 13 bases between them. Germline loops: CDR1 SSHAT, CDR2 FNYEAQ (reference sequence). Sequencing input: PBMCs or a T cell subset sorted from them (not recorded which). This receptor was identified in an adult woman who had mild COVID-19 (a few samples of this study predate the infection). Cell type and time point are not known. V is TRBV7-7 and J is TRBJ2-5, with D unresolved. The CDR3 coding sequence is TGTGCCAGCAGCGCTAGGAGCCGGGACCAAGAGACCCAGTACTTC. Encoded protein: CASSARSRDQETQYF. Full variable domain (remainder filled in from reference TRBV7-7 and TRBJ2-5): GAGVSQSPRYKVTKRGQDVTLRCDPISSHATLYWYQQALGQGPEFLTYFNYEAQPDKSGLPSDRFSAERPEGSISTLTIQRTEQRDSAMYRCASSARSRDQETQYFGPGTRLLVL.